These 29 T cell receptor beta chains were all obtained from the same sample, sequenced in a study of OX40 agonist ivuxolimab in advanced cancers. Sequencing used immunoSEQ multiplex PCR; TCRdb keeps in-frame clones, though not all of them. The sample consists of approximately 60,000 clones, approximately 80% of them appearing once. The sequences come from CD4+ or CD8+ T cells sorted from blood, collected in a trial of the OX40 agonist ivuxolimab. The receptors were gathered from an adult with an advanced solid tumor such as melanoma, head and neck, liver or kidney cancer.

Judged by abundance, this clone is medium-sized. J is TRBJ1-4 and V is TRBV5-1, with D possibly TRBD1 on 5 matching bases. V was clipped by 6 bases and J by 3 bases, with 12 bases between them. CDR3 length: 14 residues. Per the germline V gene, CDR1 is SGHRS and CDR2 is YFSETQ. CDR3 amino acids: CASNDGAANEKLFF. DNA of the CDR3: TGCGCCAGCAACGACGGGGCGGCTAATGAAAAACTGTTTTTT.

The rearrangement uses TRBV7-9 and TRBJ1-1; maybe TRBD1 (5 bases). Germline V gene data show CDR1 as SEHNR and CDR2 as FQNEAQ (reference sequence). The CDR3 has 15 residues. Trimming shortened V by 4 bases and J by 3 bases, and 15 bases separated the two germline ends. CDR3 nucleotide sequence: TGTGCCAGCAGCTACGTAGGAGGAGGGGACACTGAAGCTTTCTTT. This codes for CASSYVGGGDTEAFF.

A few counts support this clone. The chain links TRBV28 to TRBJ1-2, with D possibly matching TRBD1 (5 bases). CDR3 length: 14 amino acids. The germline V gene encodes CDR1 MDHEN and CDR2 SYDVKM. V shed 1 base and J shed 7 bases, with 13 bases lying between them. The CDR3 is CASSLLVAGSGYTF. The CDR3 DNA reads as TGTGCCAGCAGTTTATTAGTGGCAGGGAGTGGCTACACCTTC.

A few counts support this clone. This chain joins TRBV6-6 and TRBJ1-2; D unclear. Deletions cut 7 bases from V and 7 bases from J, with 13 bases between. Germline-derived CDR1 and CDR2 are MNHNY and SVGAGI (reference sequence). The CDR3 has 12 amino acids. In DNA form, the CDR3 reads TGTGCCAGCAACTCCCCGCGGGGTGGCTACACCTTC. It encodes CASNSPRGGYTF.

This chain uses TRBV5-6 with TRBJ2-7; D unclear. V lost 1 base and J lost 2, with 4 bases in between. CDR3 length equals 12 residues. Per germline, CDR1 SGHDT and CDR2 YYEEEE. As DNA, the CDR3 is TGTGCCAGCAGCTTGACCACCTACGAGCAGTACTTC. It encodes CASSLTTYEQYF. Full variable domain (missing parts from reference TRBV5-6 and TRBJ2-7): DAGVTQSPTHLIKTRGQQVTLRCSPKSGHDTVSWYQQALGQGPQFIFQYYEEEERQRGNFPDRFSGHQFPNYSSELNVNALLLGDSALYLCASSLTTYEQYFGPGTRLTVT.

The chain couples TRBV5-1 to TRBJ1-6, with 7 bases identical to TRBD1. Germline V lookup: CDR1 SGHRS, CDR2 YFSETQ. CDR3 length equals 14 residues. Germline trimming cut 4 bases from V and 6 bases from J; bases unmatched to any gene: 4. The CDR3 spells CASSPGQSNSPLHF. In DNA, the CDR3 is TGCGCCAGCAGCCCGGGACAGTCTAATTCACCCCTCCACTTT.

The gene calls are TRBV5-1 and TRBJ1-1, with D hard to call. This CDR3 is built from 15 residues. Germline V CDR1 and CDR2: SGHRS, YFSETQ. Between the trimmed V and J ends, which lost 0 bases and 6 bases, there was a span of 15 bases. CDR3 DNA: TGCGCCAGCAGCTTGGAGGGCCCGGGGAGCGCTGAAGCTTTCTTT. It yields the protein CASSLEGPGSAEAFF.

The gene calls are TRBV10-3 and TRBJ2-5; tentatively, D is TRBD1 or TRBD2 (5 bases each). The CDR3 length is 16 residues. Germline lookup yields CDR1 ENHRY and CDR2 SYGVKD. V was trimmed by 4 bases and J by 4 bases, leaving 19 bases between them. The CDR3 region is CAISGLDRLGVETQYF. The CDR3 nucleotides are TGTGCCATCAGTGGACTCGACAGACTGGGGGTAGAGACCCAGTACTTC.

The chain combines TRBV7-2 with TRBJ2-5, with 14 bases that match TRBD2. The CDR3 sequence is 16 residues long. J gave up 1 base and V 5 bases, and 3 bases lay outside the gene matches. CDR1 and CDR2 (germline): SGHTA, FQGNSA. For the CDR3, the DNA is TGTGCCAGCAGCCGGGGGACTAGCGGGGGCCAAGAGACCCAGTACTTC. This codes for CASSRGTSGGQETQYF. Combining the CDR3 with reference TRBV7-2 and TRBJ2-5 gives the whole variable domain GAGVSQSPSNKVTEKGKDVELRCDPISGHTALYWYRQSLGQGLEFLIYFQGNSAPDKSGLPSDRFSAERTGGSVSTLTIQRTQQEDSAVYLCASSRGTSGGQETQYFGPGTRLLVL.

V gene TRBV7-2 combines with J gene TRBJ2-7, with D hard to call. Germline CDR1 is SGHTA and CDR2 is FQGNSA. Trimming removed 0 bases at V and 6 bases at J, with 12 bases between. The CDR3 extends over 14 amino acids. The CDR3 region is CASSLAFRAVEQYF. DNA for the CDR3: TGTGCCAGCAGCTTAGCTTTTAGGGCGGTCGAGCAGTACTTC.

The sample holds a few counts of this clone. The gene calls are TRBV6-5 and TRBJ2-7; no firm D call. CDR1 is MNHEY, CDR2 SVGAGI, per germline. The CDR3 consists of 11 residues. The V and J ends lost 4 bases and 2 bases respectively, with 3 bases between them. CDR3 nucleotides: TGTGCCAGCAGTTGGGCCTACGAGCAGTACTTC. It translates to CASSWAYEQYF.

CDR3 in DNA: TGTGCCAGCAGTGGAGGGACCGTTTATAGCAATCAGCCCCAGCATTTT. Translated: CASSGGTVYSNQPQHF. This chain joins TRBV28 and TRBJ1-5, with D possibly matching TRBD1 (5 bases). The V gene lost 5 bases and the J gene lost 0 bases, with 14 bases spanning the gap. The CDR3 has 16 residues. Germline values: CDR1 MDHEN, CDR2 SYDVKM.

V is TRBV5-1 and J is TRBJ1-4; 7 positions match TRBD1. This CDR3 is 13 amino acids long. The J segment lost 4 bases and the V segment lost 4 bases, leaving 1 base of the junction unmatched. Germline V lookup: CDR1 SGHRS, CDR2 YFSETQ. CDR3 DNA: TGCGCCAGCAGCCGGGACAGTAATGAAAAACTGTTTTTT. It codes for CASSRDSNEKLFF.

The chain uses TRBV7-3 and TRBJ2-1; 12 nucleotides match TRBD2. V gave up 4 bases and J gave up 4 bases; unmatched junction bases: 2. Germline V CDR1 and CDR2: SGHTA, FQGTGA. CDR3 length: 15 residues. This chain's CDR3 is CASSSTSGGYNEQFF. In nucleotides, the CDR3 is TGTGCCAGCAGCTCGACTAGCGGGGGATACAATGAGCAGTTCTTC.

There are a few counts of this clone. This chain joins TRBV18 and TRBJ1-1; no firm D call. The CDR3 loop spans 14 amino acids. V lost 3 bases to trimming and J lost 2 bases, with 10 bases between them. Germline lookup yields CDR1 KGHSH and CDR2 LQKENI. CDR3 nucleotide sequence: TGTGCCAGCTCACCGGGCAGAGGAAACACTGAAGCTTTCTTT. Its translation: CASSPGRGNTEAFF.

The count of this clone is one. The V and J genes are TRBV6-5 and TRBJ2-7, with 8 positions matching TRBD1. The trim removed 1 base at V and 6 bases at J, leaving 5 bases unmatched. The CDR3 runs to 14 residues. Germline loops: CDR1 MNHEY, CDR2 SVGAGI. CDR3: CASSYFGQGGEQYF. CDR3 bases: TGTGCCAGCAGTTACTTTGGACAGGGCGGCGAGCAGTACTTC.

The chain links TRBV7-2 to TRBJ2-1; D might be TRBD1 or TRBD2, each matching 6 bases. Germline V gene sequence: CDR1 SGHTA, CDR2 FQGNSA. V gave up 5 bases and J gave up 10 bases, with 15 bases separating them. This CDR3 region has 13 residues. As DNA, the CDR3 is TGTGCCAGCAGCCCCGGACGGGGGCGGGAGCAGTTCTTC. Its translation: CASSPGRGREQFF.

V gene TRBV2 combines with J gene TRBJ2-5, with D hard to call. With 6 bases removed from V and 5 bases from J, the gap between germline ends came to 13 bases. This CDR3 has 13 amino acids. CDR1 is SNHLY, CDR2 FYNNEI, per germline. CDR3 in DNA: TGTGCCAGCAGCCTACTACACACGGAGACCCAGTACTTC. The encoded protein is CASSLLHTETQYF.

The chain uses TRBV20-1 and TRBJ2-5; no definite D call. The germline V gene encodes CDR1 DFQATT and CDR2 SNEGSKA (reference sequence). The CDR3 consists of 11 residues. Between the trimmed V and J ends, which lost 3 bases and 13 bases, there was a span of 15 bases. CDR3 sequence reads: CSARESAIRYF. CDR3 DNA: TGCAGTGCTAGGGAGTCGGCCATTAGGTACTTC.

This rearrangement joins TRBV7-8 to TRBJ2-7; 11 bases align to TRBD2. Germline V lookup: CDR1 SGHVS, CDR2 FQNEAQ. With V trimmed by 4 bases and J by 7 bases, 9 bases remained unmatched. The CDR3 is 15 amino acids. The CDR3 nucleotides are TGTGCCAGCAGCTCCCGACTAGCGGGGCCTCGGGAGCAGTACTTC. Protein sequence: CASSSRLAGPREQYF.

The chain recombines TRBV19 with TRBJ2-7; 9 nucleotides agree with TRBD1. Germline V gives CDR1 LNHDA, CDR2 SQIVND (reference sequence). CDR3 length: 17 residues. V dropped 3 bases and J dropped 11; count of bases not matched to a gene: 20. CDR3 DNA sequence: TGTGCCAGTAGTATTCCGTCCGGGGGACAGGGTATCATCAGGAAGTACTTC. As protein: CASSIPSGGQGIIRKYF. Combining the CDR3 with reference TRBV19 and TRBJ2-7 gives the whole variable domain DGGITQSPKYLFRKEGQNVTLSCEQNLNHDAMYWYRQDPGQGLRLIYYSQIVNDFQKGDIAEGYSVSREKKESFPLTVTSAQKNPTAFYLCASSIPSGGQGIIRKYFGPGTRLTVT.

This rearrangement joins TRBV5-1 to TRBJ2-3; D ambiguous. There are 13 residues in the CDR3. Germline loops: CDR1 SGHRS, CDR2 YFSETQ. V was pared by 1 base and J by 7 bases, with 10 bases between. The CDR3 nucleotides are TGCGCCAGCAGCTTGTTCATAGGGAATACGCAGTATTTT. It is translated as CASSLFIGNTQYF.

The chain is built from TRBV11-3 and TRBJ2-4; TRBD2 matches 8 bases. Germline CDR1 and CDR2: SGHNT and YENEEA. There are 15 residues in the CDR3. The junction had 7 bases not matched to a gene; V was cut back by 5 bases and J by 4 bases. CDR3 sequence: CASSPGGGSKNIQYF. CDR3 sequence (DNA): TGTGCCAGCAGCCCCGGGGGGGGCAGTAAAAACATTCAGTACTTC. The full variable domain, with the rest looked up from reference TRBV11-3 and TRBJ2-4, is EAGVVQSPRYKIIEKKQPVAFWCNPISGHNTLYWYLQNLGQGPELLIRYENEEAVDDSQLPKDRFSAERLKGVDSTLKIQPAELGDSAVYLCASSPGGGSKNIQYFGAGTRLSVL.

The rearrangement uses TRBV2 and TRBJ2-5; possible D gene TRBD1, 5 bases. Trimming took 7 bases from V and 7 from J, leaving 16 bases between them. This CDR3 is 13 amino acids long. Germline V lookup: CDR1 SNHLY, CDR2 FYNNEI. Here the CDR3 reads CASKTGAAGTQYF. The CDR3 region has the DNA TGTGCCAGCAAAACAGGTGCTGCAGGGACCCAGTACTTC.

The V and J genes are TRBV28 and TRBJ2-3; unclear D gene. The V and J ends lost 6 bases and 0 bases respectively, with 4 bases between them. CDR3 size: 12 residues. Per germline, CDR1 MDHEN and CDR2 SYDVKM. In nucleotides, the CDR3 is TGTGCCAGCAGGGGGAGCACAGATACGCAGTATTTT. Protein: CASRGSTDTQYF.

The chain's CDR3 is CASLGLMLPDRDTQYF. As DNA, the CDR3 is TGTGCCAGCCTGGGCTTAATGTTGCCCGATAGAGATACGCAGTATTTT. V and J are TRBV6-4 and TRBJ2-3; unclear D gene. Germline assignment: CDR1 MRHNA and CDR2 SNTAGT. Trimming removed 8 bases at V and 5 bases at J, with 23 bases between. The CDR3 has 16 amino acids.

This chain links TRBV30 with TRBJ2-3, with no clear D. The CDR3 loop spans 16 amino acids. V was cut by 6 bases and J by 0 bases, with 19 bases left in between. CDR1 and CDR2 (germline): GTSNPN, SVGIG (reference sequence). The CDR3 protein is CACDLYRKLSTDTQYF. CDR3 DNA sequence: TGTGCCTGCGACCTTTATCGGAAACTTAGCACAGATACGCAGTATTTT.

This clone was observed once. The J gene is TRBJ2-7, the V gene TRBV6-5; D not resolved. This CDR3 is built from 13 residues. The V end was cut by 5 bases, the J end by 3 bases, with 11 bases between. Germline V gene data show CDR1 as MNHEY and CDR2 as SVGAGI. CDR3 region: CASSRGRGYEQYF. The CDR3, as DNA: TGTGCCAGCAGTCGCGGTAGAGGCTACGAGCAGTACTTC.

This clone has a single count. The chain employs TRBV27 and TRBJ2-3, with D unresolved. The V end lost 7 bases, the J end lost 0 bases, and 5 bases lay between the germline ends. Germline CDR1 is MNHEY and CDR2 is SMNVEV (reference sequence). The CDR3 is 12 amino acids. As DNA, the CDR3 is TGTGCCAGCAAGGCTAGCACAGATACGCAGTATTTT. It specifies CASKASTDTQYF.